A selection of T cell receptor beta chains follows, all from one sample in a study of T cell responses to AZD1222 COVID-19 vaccine. This table comes from immunoSEQ multiplex PCR, and its TCRdb copy is limited to in-frame clones, with some not included. The sample has about 110,000 clones; nearly 90% are singletons. Sample: peripheral blood, taken on day 0 of MenACWY control vaccination. These receptors all come from an adult in good health. Both conserved end residues are part of each CDR3. D genes are given only for firm matches. The size entry is marked missing in some rows and otherwise reads once, few, many or a size class.

d_gene,abundance,v_gene,j_gene,CDR3aa,CDR3nt
TRBD1,-,TRBV18,TRBJ1-4,CASSPLTGVSEKLFF,TGTGCCAGCTCACCACTTACAGGGGTGTCTGAAAAACTGTTTTTT
-,-,TRBV2,TRBJ1-5,CASSEGGTPNQPQHF,TGTGCCAGCAGTGAAGGAGGGACCCCGAATCAGCCCCAGCATTTT
-,once,TRBV15,TRBJ1-5,CATSRTPESGHPQHF,TGTGCCACCAGCAGAACTCCCGAATCGGGCCATCCCCAGCATTTT
-,-,TRBV14,TRBJ1-5,CASSQNSNQPQHF,TGTGCCAGCAGCCAAAATAGCAATCAGCCCCAGCATTTT
-,-,TRBV28,TRBJ1-1,CASWGGNTEAFF,TGTGCCAGCTGGGGGGGGAACACTGAAGCTTTCTTT
-,-,TRBV18,TRBJ1-1,CASSPPPGGFTEAFF,TGTGCCAGCTCACCACCGCCTGGGGGCTTCACTGAAGCTTTCTTT
TRBD1,-,TRBV7-2,TRBJ1-5,CASSLGQPYSNQPQHF,TGTGCCAGCAGCTTGGGACAGCCCTATAGCAATCAGCCCCAGCATTTT
-,-,TRBV5-1,TRBJ2-7,CASSLALGGPYEQYF,TGCGCCAGCAGCTTGGCCCTCGGGGGACCCTACGAGCAGTACTTC
TRBD2,-,TRBV6-2/TRBV6-3,TRBJ2-7,CASSYMASSGGPYEQYF,TGTGCCAGCAGTTACATGGCCTCTAGCGGGGGGCCCTACGAGCAGTACTTC
-,-,TRBV3-1/TRBV3-2,TRBJ1-6,CASSQEGSSSPLHF,TGTGCCAGCAGCCAAGAGGGTTCGAGTTCACCCCTCCACTTT
-,-,TRBV19,TRBJ1-6,CASHPEGGLGYNSPLHF,TGTGCCAGCCACCCCGAGGGAGGTTTGGGGTATAATTCACCCCTCCACTTT
-,-,TRBV5-1,TRBJ2-1,CASSLDGREFNEQFF,TGCGCCAGCAGCTTGGACGGTCGGGAGTTCAATGAGCAGTTCTTC
-,-,TRBV6-5,TRBJ1-1,CASQLNWNTEAFF,TGTGCCAGCCAACTGAATTGGAACACTGAAGCTTTCTTT
-,-,TRBV23-1,TRBJ1-6,CASSPSSFGSPLHF,TGCGCCAGCAGTCCGAGCAGTTTTGGTTCACCCCTCCACTTT
-,-,TRBV7-9,TRBJ2-5,CASSFPAEVEFQETQYF,TGTGCCAGCAGCTTTCCGGCGGAGGTGGAGTTCCAAGAGACCCAGTACTTC
-,-,TRBV2,TRBJ1-2,CASVRTTGNNYGYTF,TGTGCCAGCGTTCGGACAACTGGGAATAACTATGGCTACACCTTC
TRBD1,-,TRBV28,TRBJ1-5,CASSPDRATGQPQHF,TGTGCCAGCAGCCCAGACAGGGCGACGGGGCAGCCCCAGCATTTT
TRBD2,-,TRBV2,TRBJ2-1,CASSENRGGRSSYNEQFF,TGTGCCAGCAGTGAAAACCGGGGGGGCCGCAGCTCCTACAATGAGCAGTTCTTC
-,-,TRBV2,TRBJ2-3,CASSSVNTQYF,TGTGCCAGCAGTAGCGTTAATACGCAGTATTTT
-,-,TRBV27,TRBJ2-2,CASSLSLITGELFF,TGTGCCAGCAGTTTATCTTTGATCACCGGGGAGCTGTTTTTT
-,-,TRBV30,TRBJ1-2,CALVGLTLPGYTF,TGTGCCCTGGTGGGGCTCACTCTCCCTGGCTACACCTTC
-,-,TRBV27,TRBJ2-6,CASSFGVSGANVLTF,TGTGCCAGCAGTTTCGGGGTCTCTGGGGCCAACGTCCTGACTTTC
TRBD1,-,TRBV4-3,TRBJ1-1,CASCRDRGLVTEAFF,TGCGCCAGCTGCCGGGACAGGGGGCTTGTCACTGAAGCTTTCTTT